This entry lists 13 T cell receptor beta chains sequenced from one sample in a study of PD-1 blockade in classical Hodgkin lymphoma. TCRdb keeps only in-frame clones here, not all; method: immunoSEQ multiplex PCR. The data contain around 18,000 clones, approximately 70% of them seen just once; the ten biggest clones take up about 2.7%. Time point indicated: cycle 4 day 1 (C4D1), after less than 7 weeks of nivolumab. Patients all relapsed after autologous stem cell transplantation, and there was variation in brentuximab vedotin exposure. Using magnetic negative selection, the CD4+ T cells were separated out of thawed PBMCs. Sample: CD4+ T cells from blood, taken before the fourth cycle of nivolumab. Receptors originate from a human donor with classical Hodgkin lymphoma.

This clone turned up a few times. This rearrangement joins TRBV19 to TRBJ1-1, with 7 bases aligning to TRBD1. With V trimmed by 3 bases and J by 0 bases, 1 base remained unmatched. The germline V gene has CDR1 LNHDA and CDR2 SQIVND (reference sequence). This CDR3 has 14 amino acids. The CDR3, as DNA: TGTGCCAGTAGTATCACAGGGGTGAACACTGAAGCTTTCTTT. Translating gives CASSITGVNTEAFF.

The gene calls are TRBV7-9 and TRBJ1-6, with a weak D call TRBD1 (5 bases). The germline V and J ends were trimmed by 3 bases and 6 bases, with 12 bases remaining between them. This CDR3 comprises 15 residues. Per germline, CDR1 SEHNR and CDR2 FQNEAQ (reference sequence). The CDR3 nucleotides are TGTGCCAGCAGCTTCGGACAACTGATTAATTCACCCCTCCACTTT. Protein product: CASSFGQLINSPLHF.

V is TRBV5-6 and J is TRBJ1-2; a weak D match, TRBD1 (6 bases). The CDR3 has 13 amino acids. V lost 5 bases, J lost 2 bases, and 10 bases lay in between. CDR1 and CDR2 (germline): SGHDT, YYEEEE. CDR3 DNA: TGTGCCAGCAGGTACACAGGGAACTATGGCTACACCTTC. It translates to CASRYTGNYGYTF.

The V gene is TRBV5-4, the J gene TRBJ2-5, with 7 bases matching TRBD2. The CDR3 length is 16 residues. The V gene's germline CDR1 is SGHNT and CDR2 YYREEE (reference sequence). The J segment lost 3 bases and the V segment lost 2 bases, leaving 10 bases of the junction unmatched. The CDR3 loop is CASSLGLAANKETQYF. The DNA for the CDR3 is TGTGCCAGCAGCTTAGGGCTAGCGGCAAATAAAGAGACCCAGTACTTC. The full variable domain, with the rest looked up from reference TRBV5-4 and TRBJ2-5, is ETGVTQSPTHLIKTRGQQVTLRCSSQSGHNTVSWYQQALGQGPQFIFQYYREEENGRGNFPPRFSGLQFPNYSSELNVNALELDDSALYLCASSLGLAANKETQYFGPGTRLLVL.

This chain uses TRBV18 with TRBJ1-1, with no clear D. Germline V gene lookup returns CDR1 KGHSH and CDR2 LQKENI. The ends were cut back, 4 bases at V and 1 base at J, with 7 bases in the middle. The CDR3 is 13 residues long. CDR3 residues: CASSLQENTEAFF. The CDR3 DNA sequence: TGTGCCAGCTCACTCCAGGAGAACACTGAAGCTTTCTTT. Drawing the rest from reference TRBV18 and TRBJ1-1, the complete variable domain is NAGVMQNPRHLVRRRGQEARLRCSPMKGHSHVYWYRQLPEEGLKFMVYLQKENIIDESGMPKERFSAEFPKEGPSILRIQQVVRGDSAAYFCASSLQENTEAFFGQGTRLTVV.

As for this clone: Germline is not matched at one junction end, which may reflect a read error. The chain is built from TRBV10-3 and TRBJ2-7; D perhaps matches TRBD2 (5 bases). The CDR3 is made up of 11 amino acids. CDR1 is ENHRY, CDR2 SYGVKD, per germline. The CDR3 reads CAIGEGYEQYF. In DNA, the CDR3 is TGTGCCATCGGTGAGGGCTACGAGCAGTACTTC.

The chain combines TRBV5-1 with TRBJ2-3; maybe TRBD1 (6 bases). Germline V CDR1 and CDR2: SGHRS, YFSETQ. This CDR3 spans 14 amino acids. Trimming took off 0 bases at V and 2 bases at J, with 7 bases between the two ends. For the CDR3, the DNA is TGCGCCAGCAGCTTGGGACAGGACACAGATACGCAGTATTTT. This codes for CASSLGQDTDTQYF. The variable domain in full, completed from reference TRBV5-1 and TRBJ2-3, reads KAGVTQTPRYLIKTRGQQVTLSCSPISGHRSVSWYQQTPGQGLQFLFEYFSETQRNKGNFPGRFSGRQFSNSRSEMNVSTLELGDSALYLCASSLGQDTDTQYFGPGTRLTVL.

This clone was seen once. The rearrangement joins TRBV9 to TRBJ1-5; the match to TRBD1 covers 7 bases. With V trimmed by 6 bases and J by 4 bases, 1 base remained unmatched. CDR1 is SGDLS, CDR2 YYNGEE, per germline. CDR3 length equals 12 residues. Here the CDR3 reads CASKGANQPQHF. CDR3 nucleotide sequence: TGTGCCAGCAAGGGGGCTAATCAGCCCCAGCATTTT.

The chain is built from TRBV6-5 and TRBJ1-4; 8 bases line up with TRBD1. After removal of 11 bases from V and 2 bases from J, the junction contained 7 bases not matched to a gene. The V gene's germline CDR1 is MNHEY and CDR2 SVGAGI. This CDR3 is 14 amino acids long. The CDR3 DNA follows: TGTGCCGGGGACAGGCCCGCGACTAATGAAAAACTGTTTTTT. Its protein product is CAGDRPATNEKLFF.

This clone appeared a few times. This CDR3 is CASSEGGGSNQPQHF. The CDR3 region has the DNA TGTGCCAGCAGTGAGGGGGGCGGTAGCAATCAGCCCCAGCATTTT. This sequence joins TRBV6-6 and TRBJ1-5; weak D call: TRBD1 (6 bases). Trimming cost V 5 bases and J 0 bases, with 11 bases left between them. CDR1 and CDR2 (germline): MNHNY, SVGAGI (reference sequence). CDR3 size: 15 residues.

The CDR3 DNA is TGTGCCAGCAGTTTATTGCCGGGAGGGCAAGATACGCAGTATTTT. Translated, it gives CASSLLPGGQDTQYF. The genes are TRBV27 and TRBJ2-3; 8 positions agree with TRBD2. CDR3 length: 15 amino acids. CDR1 and CDR2 (germline): MNHEY, SMNVEV (reference sequence). The V segment lost 1 base and the J segment 5 bases; nucleotides outside the gene matches: 5.

The chain employs TRBV7-9 and TRBJ1-3, with TRBD1 matching 7 bases. Germline lookup yields CDR1 SEHNR and CDR2 FQNEAQ (reference sequence). V lost 7 bases to trimming and J lost 4 bases; unmatched junction nucleotides: 7. CDR3 length: 14 amino acids. The CDR3 loop reads CASTFDRVGNTIYF. Here the CDR3 DNA reads TGTGCCAGCACCTTCGACAGGGTCGGAAACACCATATATTTT.

This rearrangement joins TRBV5-1 to TRBJ1-5; D not certain. V was trimmed by 4 bases and J by 3 bases, leaving 8 bases between them. Germline CDR1 reads SGHRS; CDR2 reads YFSETQ. There are 13 residues in the CDR3. CDR3 sequence reads: CASSLDTNQPQHF. CDR3 sequence (DNA): TGCGCCAGCAGCCTAGACACCAATCAGCCCCAGCATTTT. Variable domain in full (rest from reference TRBV5-1 and TRBJ1-5): KAGVTQTPRYLIKTRGQQVTLSCSPISGHRSVSWYQQTPGQGLQFLFEYFSETQRNKGNFPGRFSGRQFSNSRSEMNVSTLELGDSALYLCASSLDTNQPQHFGDGTRLSIL.